This TCR beta chain is drawn from a study of blood T cell repertoires in COVID-19. TCRdb's table, derived via immunoSEQ multiplex PCR, lists solely in-frame clones and lacks some. The sample shows under 350,000 clones, around 88% of them seen only once. Germline CDR1 and CDR2: KGHDR and SFDVKD. This CDR3 has 15 amino acids. The V and J ends lost 5 bases and 6 bases, in that order; junction bases with no gene match: 9. The sequenced sample consisted of peripheral blood. The sequence was collected from a man aged 40-49 years with acute or convalescent COVID-19. The chain combines TRBV24-1 with TRBJ2-1, with 7 bases that match TRBD1. The CDR3 nucleotides read TGTGCCACCAGTGTATCGACAGGGAATTTCAATGAGCAGTTCTTC. Protein: CATSVSTGNFNEQFF.